Listed below are T cell receptor beta chains from one sample, sequenced in a study of control samples from healthy donors and cancer patients. Generated by immunoSEQ multiplex PCR, the TCRdb table keeps only in-frame clones and is missing some. The table lists about 270,000 clones, approximately 80% of them singletons. Material for sequencing was PBMCs. Receptors were obtained from a woman aged 60-70 years with lung cancer. Each CDR3 is given with its conserved first and last residue. Each record gives: V gene, D gene, J gene, clone size, CDR3 protein, CDR3 DNA. A D gene is named only where the DNA matches it firmly. Size is stated for part of the rows, as once, few or many counts, or as a class when the clone is expanded.

V gene: TRBV5-4; D gene: -; J gene: TRBJ2-5; clone size: -; CDR3 protein: CASSPLTGRAETQYF; CDR3 DNA: TGTGCCAGCAGCCCCCTGACAGGGAGGGCGGAGACCCAGTACTTC
V gene: TRBV25-1; D gene: -; J gene: TRBJ2-1; clone size: few; CDR3 protein: CASSGGWAGVRNEQFF; CDR3 DNA: TGTGCCAGCAGTGGAGGGTGGGCAGGGGTCCGCAATGAGCAGTTCTTC
V gene: TRBV5-6; D gene: -; J gene: TRBJ1-1; clone size: few; CDR3 protein: CASSFSMNTEAFF; CDR3 DNA: TGTGCCAGCAGCTTTTCGATGAACACTGAAGCTTTCTTT
V gene: TRBV14; D gene: -; J gene: TRBJ1-2; clone size: -; CDR3 protein: CASSQGGNPYGYTF; CDR3 DNA: TGTGCCAGCAGCCAAGGGGGGAACCCCTATGGCTACACCTTC
V gene: TRBV18; D gene: -; J gene: TRBJ1-1; clone size: -; CDR3 protein: CASSPRPGDTEAFF; CDR3 DNA: TGTGCCAGCTCACCAAGGCCAGGGGACACTGAAGCTTTCTTT
V gene: TRBV11-2; D gene: -; J gene: TRBJ2-1; clone size: -; CDR3 protein: CASSSQGKSYNEQFF; CDR3 DNA: TGTGCCAGCAGCTCACAGGGAAAATCCTACAATGAGCAGTTCTTC
V gene: TRBV5-1; D gene: -; J gene: TRBJ2-7; clone size: -; CDR3 protein: CASSLDTEQYF; CDR3 DNA: TGCGCCAGCAGCTTGGATACAGAGCAGTACTTC
V gene: TRBV2; D gene: -; J gene: TRBJ1-1; clone size: few; CDR3 protein: CASTASLGTEAFF; CDR3 DNA: TGTGCCAGCACGGCCAGCTTGGGCACTGAAGCTTTCTTT
V gene: TRBV10-3; D gene: -; J gene: TRBJ1-4; clone size: -; CDR3 protein: CAISEMATTNEKLFF; CDR3 DNA: TGTGCCATCAGTGAGATGGCAACAACTAATGAAAAACTGTTTTTT
V gene: TRBV6-6; D gene: -; J gene: TRBJ2-1; clone size: -; CDR3 protein: CASSYPAVSDNEQFF; CDR3 DNA: TGTGCCAGCAGTTACCCGGCGGTGTCCGACAATGAGCAGTTCTTC
V gene: TRBV19; D gene: -; J gene: TRBJ1-2; clone size: -; CDR3 protein: CASSIDLRPRNYGYTF; CDR3 DNA: TGTGCCAGTAGTATAGATCTACGACCGAGGAACTATGGCTACACCTTC
V gene: TRBV28; D gene: -; J gene: TRBJ2-3; clone size: -; CDR3 protein: CASSPGQFRTDTQYF; CDR3 DNA: TGTGCCAGCAGCCCTGGACAGTTCCGCACAGATACGCAGTATTTT
V gene: TRBV2; D gene: -; J gene: TRBJ1-1; clone size: -; CDR3 protein: CASTEVLNTEAFF; CDR3 DNA: TGTGCCAGCACCGAGGTATTGAACACTGAAGCTTTCTTT
V gene: TRBV13; D gene: -; J gene: TRBJ1-5; clone size: few; CDR3 protein: CASSLRGVGGNQPQHF; CDR3 DNA: TGTGCCAGCAGTCTAAGAGGGGTTGGAGGCAATCAGCCCCAGCATTTT
V gene: TRBV25-1; D gene: -; J gene: TRBJ2-7; clone size: -; CDR3 protein: CASSEEGPSYEQYF; CDR3 DNA: TGTGCCAGCAGTGAGGAGGGGCCCTCCTACGAGCAGTACTTC
V gene: TRBV2; D gene: -; J gene: TRBJ1-5; clone size: few; CDR3 protein: CASSGGRGSEPQHF; CDR3 DNA: TGTGCCAGCAGTGGAGGGAGGGGCTCGGAGCCCCAGCATTTT
V gene: TRBV5-1; D gene: -; J gene: TRBJ2-7; clone size: -; CDR3 protein: CASRRWAGGAYEQYF; CDR3 DNA: TGCGCCAGCAGACGGTGGGCAGGAGGGGCCTACGAGCAGTACTTC
V gene: TRBV28; D gene: -; J gene: TRBJ1-1; clone size: few; CDR3 protein: CASSSTVEAFF; CDR3 DNA: TGTGCCAGCAGTTCTACCGTTGAAGCTTTCTTT
V gene: TRBV30; D gene: TRBD2; J gene: TRBJ2-1; clone size: -; CDR3 protein: CAWRGLAPHNEQFF; CDR3 DNA: TGTGCCTGGAGGGGACTAGCGCCTCACAATGAGCAGTTCTTC
V gene: TRBV5-1; D gene: -; J gene: TRBJ1-1; clone size: -; CDR3 protein: CASSLEGGMNTEAFF; CDR3 DNA: TGCGCCAGCAGCTTGGAGGGCGGTATGAACACTGAAGCTTTCTTT
V gene: TRBV5-8; D gene: TRBD2; J gene: TRBJ2-5; clone size: -; CDR3 protein: CASSWGGTSGEETQYF; CDR3 DNA: TGTGCCAGCAGCTGGGGAGGGACTAGCGGGGAAGAGACCCAGTACTTC
V gene: TRBV6-5; D gene: -; J gene: TRBJ1-5; clone size: once; CDR3 protein: CASSYSLKQPQHF; CDR3 DNA: TGTGCCAGCAGTTACTCGCTAAAACAGCCCCAGCATTTT
V gene: TRBV25-1; D gene: TRBD2; J gene: TRBJ2-3; clone size: -; CDR3 protein: CASRLSGRRTDTQYF; CDR3 DNA: TGTGCCAGCAGGTTAAGCGGGAGGAGGACAGATACGCAGTATTTT
V gene: TRBV6-1; D gene: TRBD1; J gene: TRBJ1-2; clone size: -; CDR3 protein: CASSEVQGGVYGYTF; CDR3 DNA: TGTGCCAGCAGTGAGGTTCAAGGGGGCGTCTATGGCTACACCTTC
V gene: TRBV10-1; D gene: TRBD2; J gene: TRBJ2-7; clone size: -; CDR3 protein: CASSGPSGSVPYEQYF; CDR3 DNA: TGCGCCAGCAGTGGACCTAGCGGGAGTGTACCCTACGAGCAGTACTTC
V gene: TRBV6-5; D gene: -; J gene: TRBJ1-1; clone size: few; CDR3 protein: CASWRGNRLEAFF; CDR3 DNA: TGTGCCAGCTGGAGAGGGAACCGTCTAGAAGCTTTCTTT
V gene: TRBV5-4; D gene: -; J gene: TRBJ1-1; clone size: -; CDR3 protein: CASSLVTGDGGAFF; CDR3 DNA: TGTGCCAGCAGCTTGGTTACAGGAGACGGGGGAGCTTTCTTT
V gene: TRBV6-5; D gene: TRBD2; J gene: TRBJ2-3; clone size: -; CDR3 protein: CASLGLAGPDTQYF; CDR3 DNA: TGTGCCAGCTTAGGACTAGCGGGCCCCGATACGCAGTATTTT
V gene: TRBV12-3/TRBV12-4; D gene: -; J gene: TRBJ1-6; clone size: -; CDR3 protein: CASNFPGSPLHF; CDR3 DNA: TGTGCCAGCAATTTCCCGGGTTCACCCCTCCACTTT
V gene: TRBV5-1; D gene: -; J gene: TRBJ2-6; clone size: once; CDR3 protein: CASSLISGANVLTF; CDR3 DNA: TGCGCCAGCAGCTTGATCTCTGGGGCCAACGTCCTGACTTTC
V gene: TRBV9; D gene: -; J gene: TRBJ1-3; clone size: -; CDR3 protein: CASSVSVSMGNTIYF; CDR3 DNA: TGTGCCAGCAGCGTAAGCGTTTCGATGGGAAACACCATATATTTT
V gene: TRBV29-1; D gene: -; J gene: TRBJ2-5; clone size: -; CDR3 protein: CSAGGGRQETQYF; CDR3 DNA: TGCAGCGCTGGGGGCGGACGTCAAGAGACCCAGTACTTC
V gene: TRBV18; D gene: -; J gene: TRBJ2-3; clone size: -; CDR3 protein: CASSPTSGRGDTQYF; CDR3 DNA: TGTGCCAGCTCACCAACCAGCGGAAGGGGGGATACGCAGTATTTT
V gene: TRBV6-6; D gene: TRBD1; J gene: TRBJ1-1; clone size: -; CDR3 protein: CASSAGTGTEAFF; CDR3 DNA: TGTGCCAGCAGTGCCGGGACAGGCACTGAAGCTTTCTTT
V gene: TRBV10-3; D gene: -; J gene: TRBJ1-2; clone size: once; CDR3 protein: CAISESGVLLYGYTF; CDR3 DNA: TGTGCCATCAGTGAATCAGGGGTTCTACTCTATGGCTACACCTTC
V gene: TRBV10-3; D gene: -; J gene: TRBJ1-1; clone size: -; CDR3 protein: CAISEAHGLEAFF; CDR3 DNA: TGTGCCATCAGTGAGGCCCACGGACTTGAGGCTTTCTTT
V gene: TRBV7-9; D gene: -; J gene: TRBJ1-5; clone size: -; CDR3 protein: CASSPGSNQPQHF; CDR3 DNA: TGTGCCAGCAGCCCCGGGAGCAATCAGCCCCAGCATTTT
V gene: TRBV29-1; D gene: TRBD1; J gene: TRBJ1-1; clone size: once; CDR3 protein: CSVRAGQGNTEAFF; CDR3 DNA: TGCAGCGTCCGCGCAGGACAGGGTAACACTGAAGCTTTCTTT
V gene: TRBV19; D gene: TRBD1; J gene: TRBJ2-4; clone size: -; CDR3 protein: CASRITASTGLAKNIQYF; CDR3 DNA: TGTGCCAGTAGGATTACCGCCTCGACAGGGCTAGCCAAAAACATTCAGTACTTC
V gene: TRBV19; D gene: -; J gene: TRBJ2-3; clone size: -; CDR3 protein: CASSIRGVLTDTQYF; CDR3 DNA: TGTGCCAGTAGTATTAGAGGGGTTCTCACAGATACGCAGTATTTT
V gene: TRBV27; D gene: -; J gene: TRBJ1-1; clone size: -; CDR3 protein: CASSSRYRGLNTEAFF; CDR3 DNA: TGTGCCAGCAGTTCCCGTTACCGGGGTTTGAACACTGAAGCTTTCTTT
V gene: TRBV6-4; D gene: -; J gene: TRBJ1-1; clone size: -; CDR3 protein: CASSGRDERVWGFTEAFF; CDR3 DNA: TGTGCCAGCAGTGGCCGGGACGAGCGGGTTTGGGGTTTCACTGAAGCTTTCTTT
V gene: TRBV7-2; D gene: -; J gene: TRBJ2-2; clone size: -; CDR3 protein: CASSLYAPFSPANTGELFF; CDR3 DNA: TGTGCCAGCAGCTTATACGCCCCTTTCTCACCAGCTAACACCGGGGAGCTGTTTTTT
V gene: TRBV5-1; D gene: -; J gene: TRBJ1-2; clone size: -; CDR3 protein: CASSLGLGYTF; CDR3 DNA: TGCGCCAGCAGCTTGGGACTAGGGTACACCTTC
V gene: TRBV7-9; D gene: TRBD1; J gene: TRBJ1-1; clone size: -; CDR3 protein: CASSLRGLSTEAFF; CDR3 DNA: TGTGCCAGCAGCTTAAGGGGGCTGAGCACTGAAGCTTTCTTT
V gene: TRBV6-1; D gene: -; J gene: TRBJ1-1; clone size: -; CDR3 protein: CASSEGGPNTEAFF; CDR3 DNA: TGTGCCAGCAGTGAAGGGGGGCCGAACACTGAAGCTTTCTTT
V gene: TRBV7-8; D gene: -; J gene: TRBJ2-3; clone size: -; CDR3 protein: CASSEVVGVRGTDTQYF; CDR3 DNA: TGTGCCAGCAGCGAGGTAGTCGGGGTGAGGGGCACAGATACGCAGTATTTT
V gene: TRBV2; D gene: -; J gene: TRBJ2-2; clone size: once; CDR3 protein: CASNSERGSTGELFF; CDR3 DNA: TGTGCCAGTAACTCCGAGAGGGGAAGTACCGGGGAGCTGTTTTTT